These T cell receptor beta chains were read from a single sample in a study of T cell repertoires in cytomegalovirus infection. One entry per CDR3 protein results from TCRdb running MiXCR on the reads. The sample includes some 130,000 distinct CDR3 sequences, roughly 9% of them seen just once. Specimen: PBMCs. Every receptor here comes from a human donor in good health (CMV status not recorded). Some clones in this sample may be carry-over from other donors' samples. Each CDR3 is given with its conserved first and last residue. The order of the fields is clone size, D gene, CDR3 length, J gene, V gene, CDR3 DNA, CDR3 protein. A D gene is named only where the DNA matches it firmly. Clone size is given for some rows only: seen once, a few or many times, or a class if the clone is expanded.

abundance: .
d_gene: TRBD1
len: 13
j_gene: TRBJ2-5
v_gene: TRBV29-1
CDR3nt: TGCAGCGCCCGGGACAGCGGCCAAGAGACCCAGTACTTC
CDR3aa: CSARDSGQETQYF

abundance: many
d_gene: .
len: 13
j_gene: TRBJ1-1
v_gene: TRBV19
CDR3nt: TGTGCCAGTAGTATAGGCGGAGTGGCTGAAGCTTTCTTT
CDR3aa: CASSIGGVAEAFF

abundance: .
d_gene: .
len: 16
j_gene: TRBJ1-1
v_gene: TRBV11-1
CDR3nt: TGTGCCAGCAGCCCGCTGGGGTTCGGGGGTTCCTATGAAGCTTTCTTT
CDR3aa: CASSPLGFGGSYEAFF

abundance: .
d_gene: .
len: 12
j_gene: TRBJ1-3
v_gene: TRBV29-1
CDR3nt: TGCAGCGTTCAGACCTCTGGAAACACCATATATTTT
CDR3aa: CSVQTSGNTIYF

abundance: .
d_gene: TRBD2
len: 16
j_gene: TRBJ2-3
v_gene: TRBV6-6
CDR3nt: TGTGCCAGCAGTTGGGAGGTAGCGGGGGGCACAGATACGCAGTATTTT
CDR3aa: CASSWEVAGGTDTQYF

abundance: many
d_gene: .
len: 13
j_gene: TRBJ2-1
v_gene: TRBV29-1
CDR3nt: TGCAGCGTTGTGGCAGCCCGATACAATGAGCAGTTCTTC
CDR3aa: CSVVAARYNEQFF

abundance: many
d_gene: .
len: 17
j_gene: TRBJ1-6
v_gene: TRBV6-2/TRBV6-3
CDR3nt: TGTGCCAGCAGTTCCGGAAGAGCAACTCTGTCGGGCTCACCCCTCCACTTT
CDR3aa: CASSSGRATLSGSPLHF

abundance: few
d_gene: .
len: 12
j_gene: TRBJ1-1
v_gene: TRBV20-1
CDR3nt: TGCAGTGCCCGCCGGGGGGCCACTGAAGCTTTCTTT
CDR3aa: CSARRGATEAFF

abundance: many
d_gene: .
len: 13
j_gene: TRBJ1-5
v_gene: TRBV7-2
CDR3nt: TGTGCCAGCAGCATCCGGGGACTTCAGCCCCAGCATTTT
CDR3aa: CASSIRGLQPQHF

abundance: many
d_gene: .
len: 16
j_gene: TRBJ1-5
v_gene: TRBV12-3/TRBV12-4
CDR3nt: TGTGCCAGCAGTTTCCGGGCCCCCCAGAGCAATCAGCCCCAGCATTTT
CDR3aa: CASSFRAPQSNQPQHF

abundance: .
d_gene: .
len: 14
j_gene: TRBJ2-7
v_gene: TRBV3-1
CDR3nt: TGTGCCAGCAGCCCCTTTGTGATTTCCTACGAGCAGTACTTC
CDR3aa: CASSPFVISYEQYF

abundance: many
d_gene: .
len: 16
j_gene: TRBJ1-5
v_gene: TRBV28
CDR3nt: TGTGCCAGCAGTTTACCCGGGACGGTGAGCAATCAGCCCCAGCATTTT
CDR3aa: CASSLPGTVSNQPQHF

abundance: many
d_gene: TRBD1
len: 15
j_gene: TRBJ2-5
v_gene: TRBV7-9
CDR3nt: TGTGCCAGCAGCCCCCGGACAGGGAGTCAAGAGACCCAGTACTTC
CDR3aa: CASSPRTGSQETQYF

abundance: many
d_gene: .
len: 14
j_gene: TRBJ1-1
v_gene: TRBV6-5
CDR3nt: TGTGCCAGCAGTTGGGGGGGGGCAGGAACTGAAGCTTTCTTT
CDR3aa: CASSWGGAGTEAFF

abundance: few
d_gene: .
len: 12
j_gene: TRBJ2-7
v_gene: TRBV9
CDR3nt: TGTGCCAGCAGCGTAGACGGGGAGGAGCAGTACTTC
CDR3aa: CASSVDGEEQYF

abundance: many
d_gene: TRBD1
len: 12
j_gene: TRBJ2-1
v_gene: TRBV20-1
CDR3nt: TGCAGTGCTAGAATTACAGGGGATGAGCAGTTCTTC
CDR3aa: CSARITGDEQFF

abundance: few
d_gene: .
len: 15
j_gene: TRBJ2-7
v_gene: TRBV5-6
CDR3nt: TGTGCCAGCAGCTTGGAGGGACACTTATCCTACGAGCAGTACTTC
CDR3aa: CASSLEGHLSYEQYF

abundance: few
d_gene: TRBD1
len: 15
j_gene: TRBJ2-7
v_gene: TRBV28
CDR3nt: TGTGCCAGCAGTTTGCATCGGACAGGGAAGTGGGAGCAGTACTTC
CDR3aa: CASSLHRTGKWEQYF

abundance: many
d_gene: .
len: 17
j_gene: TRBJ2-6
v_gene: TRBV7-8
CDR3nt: TGTGCCAGCAGCTTAGGTTTCCGGGACTTTGGGGCCAACGTCCTGACTTTC
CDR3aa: CASSLGFRDFGANVLTF

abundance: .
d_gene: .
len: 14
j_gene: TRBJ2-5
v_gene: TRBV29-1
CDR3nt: TGCAGCGTTGAAAGCCGGACGGATCAAGAGACCCAGTACTTC
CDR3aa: CSVESRTDQETQYF

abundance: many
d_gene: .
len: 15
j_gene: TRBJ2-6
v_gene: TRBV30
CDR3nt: TGTGCCTGGAGTGTACCAGGGTCCGGGGCCAACGTCCTGACTTTC
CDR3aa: CAWSVPGSGANVLTF

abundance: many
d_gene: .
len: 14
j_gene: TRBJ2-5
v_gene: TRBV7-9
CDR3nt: TGTGCCAGCAGCCAGGGACGCCCCGGGGGGACCCAGTACTTC
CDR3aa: CASSQGRPGGTQYF

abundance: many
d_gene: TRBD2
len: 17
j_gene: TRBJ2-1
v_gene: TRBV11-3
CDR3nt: TGTGCCAGCAGCCGCGGGGGAGTAGGTTCGCGGTACAATGAGCAGTTCTTC
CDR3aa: CASSRGGVGSRYNEQFF

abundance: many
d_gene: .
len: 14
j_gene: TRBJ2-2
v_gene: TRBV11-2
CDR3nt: TGTGCCAGCAGCCTTTTGGAGAACACCGGGGAGCTGTTTTTT
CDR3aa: CASSLLENTGELFF

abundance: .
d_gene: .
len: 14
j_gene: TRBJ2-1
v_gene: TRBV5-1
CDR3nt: TGCGCCAGCAGCCCGGACGGGCAGAAGGGTGAGCAGTTCTTC
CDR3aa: CASSPDGQKGEQFF

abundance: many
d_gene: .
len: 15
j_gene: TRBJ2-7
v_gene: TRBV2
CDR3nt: TGTGCCAGCAGTGAACCATTGGGGGGCAAATACGAGCAGTACTTC
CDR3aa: CASSEPLGGKYEQYF

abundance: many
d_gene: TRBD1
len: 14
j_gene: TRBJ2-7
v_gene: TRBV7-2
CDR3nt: TGTGCCAGCAGCTTAGCAGGGGACAGCTACGAGCAGTACTTC
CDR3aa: CASSLAGDSYEQYF

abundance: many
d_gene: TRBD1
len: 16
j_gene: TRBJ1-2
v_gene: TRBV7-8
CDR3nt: TGTGCCAGCAGCTTAGGCCGGGCAGGGGGCGCTGATGGCTACACCTTC
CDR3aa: CASSLGRAGGADGYTF

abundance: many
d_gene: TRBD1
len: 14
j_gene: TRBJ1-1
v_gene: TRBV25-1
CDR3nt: TGTGCCAGCCGACCTGGGACAGCGAACACTGAAGCTTTCTTT
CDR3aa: CASRPGTANTEAFF

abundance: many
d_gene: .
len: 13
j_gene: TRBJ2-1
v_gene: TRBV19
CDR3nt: TGTGCCAGTAGTACAGGGATCTACAATGAGCAGTTCTTC
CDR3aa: CASSTGIYNEQFF

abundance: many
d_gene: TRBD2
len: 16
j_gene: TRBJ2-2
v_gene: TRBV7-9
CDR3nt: TGTGCCAGCAGCCTACAGCGGGGGGGCATCACCGGGGAGCTGTTTTTT
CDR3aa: CASSLQRGGITGELFF

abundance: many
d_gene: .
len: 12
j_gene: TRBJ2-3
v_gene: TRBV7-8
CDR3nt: TGTGCCAGCAGCTTAGAGACAGATACGCAGTATTTT
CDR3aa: CASSLETDTQYF

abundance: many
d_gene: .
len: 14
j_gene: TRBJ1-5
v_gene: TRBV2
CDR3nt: TGTGCCAGCAGTGTTACAGGGAGCAATCAGCCCCAGCATTTT
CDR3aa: CASSVTGSNQPQHF

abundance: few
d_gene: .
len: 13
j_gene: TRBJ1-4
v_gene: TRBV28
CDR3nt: TGTGCCAGCAGTTATGGGGCGGGTGAAAAACTGTTTTTT
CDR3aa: CASSYGAGEKLFF

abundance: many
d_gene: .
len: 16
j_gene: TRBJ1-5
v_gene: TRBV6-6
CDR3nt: TGTGCCAGCAGTACCCCTCAGGGATATAGCAATCAGCCCCAGCATTTT
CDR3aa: CASSTPQGYSNQPQHF

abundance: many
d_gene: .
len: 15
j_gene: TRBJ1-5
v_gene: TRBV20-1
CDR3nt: TGCAGTGCTAGAGATCCAGTCGACCTTTGGAAGCCCCAGCATTTT
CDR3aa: CSARDPVDLWKPQHF

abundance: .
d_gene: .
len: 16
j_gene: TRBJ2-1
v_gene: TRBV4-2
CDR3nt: TGTGCCAGCAGCCAAGAGAGTAGCCCCCGGAGCAATGAGCAGTTCTTC
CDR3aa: CASSQESSPRSNEQFF

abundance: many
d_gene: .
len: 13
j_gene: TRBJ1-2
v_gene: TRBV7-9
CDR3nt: TGTGCCAGCAGCCCCTTTCCCGTCTATGGCTACACCTTC
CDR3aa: CASSPFPVYGYTF

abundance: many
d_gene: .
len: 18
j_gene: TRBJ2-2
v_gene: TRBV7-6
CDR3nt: TGTGCCAGCAGCCAAAGAAGTCGGCGGACTGGAGAGACCGGGGAGCTGTTTTTT
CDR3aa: CASSQRSRRTGETGELFF

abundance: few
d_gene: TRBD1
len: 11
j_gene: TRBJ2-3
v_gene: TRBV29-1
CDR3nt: TGCAGCGTCGGGACAGCAGATACGCAGTATTTT
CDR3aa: CSVGTADTQYF

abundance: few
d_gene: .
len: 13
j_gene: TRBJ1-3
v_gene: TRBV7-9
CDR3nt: TGTGCCAGCAGCCGGGGCTCTGGAAACACCATATATTTT
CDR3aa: CASSRGSGNTIYF

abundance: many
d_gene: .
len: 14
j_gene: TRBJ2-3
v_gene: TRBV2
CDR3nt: TGTGCCAGCAGACGTGGGGGAAGCACAGATACGCAGTATTTT
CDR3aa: CASRRGGSTDTQYF

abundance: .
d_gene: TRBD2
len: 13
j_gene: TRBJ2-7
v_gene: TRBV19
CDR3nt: TGTGCCAGTAGTATAGGACTAGCGAACGAGCAGTACTTC
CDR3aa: CASSIGLANEQYF

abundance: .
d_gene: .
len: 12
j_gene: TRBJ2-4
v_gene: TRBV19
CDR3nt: TGTGCCAGTAGTTCCCACCAAAACATTCAGTACTTC
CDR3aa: CASSSHQNIQYF

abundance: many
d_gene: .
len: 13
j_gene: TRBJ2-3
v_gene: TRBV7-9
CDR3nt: TGTGCCAGCAGCCCAGCAGGCACAGATACGCAGTATTTT
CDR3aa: CASSPAGTDTQYF